This T cell receptor beta chain was sequenced during a study of T cell changes during pregnancy in multiple sclerosis. With 4 bases removed from V and 9 bases from J, the gap between germline ends came to 15 bases. The germline gives CDR1 SGHTA, CDR2 FQGNSA. The length of the CDR3 is 13 residues. Sequenced by immunoSEQ multiplex PCR; TCRdb stores in-frame clones only, minus some. The sample holds tens of thousands of clones, 90% to 95% seen once. The clonotype comes from a female donor with multiple sclerosis, enrolled in a pregnancy study. Specimen: peripheral blood, collected in the second trimester of pregnancy. The chain joins TRBV7-2 to TRBJ1-1, with a possible D match to TRBD1 (6 bases). CDR3 sequence reads: CASSSGQRKKAFF. CDR3 DNA sequence: TGTGCCAGCAGCTCCGGACAGAGAAAAAAAGCTTTCTTT.